The text below deals with one TCR beta chain. This specimen belongs to a study of CD8+ T cells in alopecia areata. After isolation, RNA underwent reverse transcription to generate cDNA as the sequencing template. Repertoires were generated with immunoSEQ multiplex PCR, while TCRdb's copy carries only in-frame clones and drops some. The table has about 130,000 clones, about 57% seen once. This CDR3 has 11 amino acids. Germline CDR1 and CDR2: SGHAT and FQDESV (reference sequence). The V end lost 3 bases, the J end lost 7 bases, and 7 bases lay between the germline ends. The input for sequencing was CD4+ T cells sorted from blood, taken at week 0. This chain joins TRBV11-1 and TRBJ2-7; D possibly corresponds to TRBD2 (5 bases). This clonotype was sampled from a human donor with alopecia areata. In DNA form, the CDR3 reads TGTGCCAGCAGCTTTCCGGGGGAGCAGTACTTC. This translates into CASSFPGEQYF.